A selection of T cell receptor beta chains follows, all from one sample in a study of blood T cell repertoires in COVID-19. Here immunoSEQ multiplex PCR was the method, and the copy in TCRdb shows in-frame clones only, minus some. Among 100,000 or so clones listed, 75% to 90% were seen once. Sequenced input: peripheral blood. The receptors were sampled from a human donor in a cohort sampled during active COVID-19. The CDR3 runs from the conserved cysteine through the conserved F or W. Fields, in order: CDR3 protein, CDR3 DNA, D gene, V gene, J gene, clone size. D genes are given only for firm matches. Expanded clones get a size class; other rows say once, few or many, or leave the size out.

cdr3_aa: CASSLQRQGVSRYGYTF
cdr3_nt: TGTGCCAGCAGCTTACAAAGACAGGGGGTGTCGCGCTATGGCTACACCTTC
d_call: TRBD1
v_call: TRBV7-2
j_call: TRBJ1-2
clone_size: -

cdr3_aa: CASRLIRETQYF
cdr3_nt: TGTGCCAGCAGACTTATTCGGGAGACCCAGTACTTC
d_call: -
v_call: TRBV2
j_call: TRBJ2-5
clone_size: -

cdr3_aa: CASSIGSGGTQVQYF
cdr3_nt: TGTGCCAGTAGTATAGGCAGCGGGGGGACACAAGTGCAGTACTTC
d_call: TRBD2
v_call: TRBV19
j_call: TRBJ2-5
clone_size: -

cdr3_aa: CASSFHSGNTIYF
cdr3_nt: TGTGCCAGCAGCTTCCACTCTGGAAACACCATATATTTT
d_call: -
v_call: TRBV11-3
j_call: TRBJ1-3
clone_size: -

cdr3_aa: CASSLVLAGGLKETQYF
cdr3_nt: TGCGCCAGCAGCTTGGTGCTAGCGGGGGGTCTAAAAGAGACCCAGTACTTC
d_call: TRBD2
v_call: TRBV5-1
j_call: TRBJ2-5
clone_size: -

cdr3_aa: CASSLALAGAATEQFF
cdr3_nt: TGTGCCAGCAGCCTGGCACTAGCGGGGGCCGCAACCGAGCAGTTCTTC
d_call: TRBD2
v_call: TRBV13
j_call: TRBJ2-1
clone_size: -

cdr3_aa: CAWSVLASEQYF
cdr3_nt: TGTGCCTGGAGTGTCCTAGCTTCCGAGCAGTACTTC
d_call: -
v_call: TRBV30
j_call: TRBJ2-7
clone_size: -

cdr3_aa: CASSLQGNRDRGQVGELFF
cdr3_nt: TGTGCCAGCAGCTTACAGGGAAACCGGGACAGGGGGCAGGTCGGGGAGCTGTTTTTT
d_call: TRBD1
v_call: TRBV7-2
j_call: TRBJ2-2
clone_size: -

cdr3_aa: CASSTPLLAGSQETQYF
cdr3_nt: TGTGCCAGCAGTACACCATTATTAGCGGGTTCACAAGAGACCCAGTACTTC
d_call: TRBD2
v_call: TRBV2
j_call: TRBJ2-5
clone_size: -

cdr3_aa: CASSKRQGDEKLFF
cdr3_nt: TGTGCCAGCAGTAAGAGACAGGGAGATGAAAAACTGTTTTTT
d_call: TRBD1
v_call: TRBV6-5
j_call: TRBJ1-4
clone_size: -

cdr3_aa: CASSYRDSPSTDTQYF
cdr3_nt: TGTGCCAGCAGCTACCGGGACTCACCTAGCACAGATACGCAGTATTTT
d_call: -
v_call: TRBV7-2
j_call: TRBJ2-3
clone_size: -

cdr3_aa: CASSIGTGKGQTQYF
cdr3_nt: TGTGCCAGTAGTATAGGAACAGGCAAAGGGCAGACCCAGTACTTC
d_call: -
v_call: TRBV19
j_call: TRBJ2-5
clone_size: -

cdr3_aa: CASSLSLAGSNTGELFF
cdr3_nt: TGCGCCAGCAGCTTGAGCCTAGCGGGGTCGAACACCGGGGAGCTGTTTTTT
d_call: TRBD2
v_call: TRBV5-1
j_call: TRBJ2-2
clone_size: -

cdr3_aa: CASSVTAGNTEAFF
cdr3_nt: TGTGCCAGCAGCGTAACCGCCGGGAACACTGAAGCTTTCTTT
d_call: -
v_call: TRBV9
j_call: TRBJ1-1
clone_size: -

cdr3_aa: CASSSLRGRRYNEQFF
cdr3_nt: TGTGCCAGCAGCTCCCTGAGGGGGAGACGCTACAATGAGCAGTTCTTC
d_call: -
v_call: TRBV11-1
j_call: TRBJ2-1
clone_size: -

cdr3_aa: CASSHEQGGREKLFF
cdr3_nt: TGTGCCAGCAGCCACGAACAGGGGGGGAGGGAAAAACTGTTTTTT
d_call: TRBD1
v_call: TRBV3-1/TRBV3-2
j_call: TRBJ1-4
clone_size: -

cdr3_aa: CASSYLPAGGTYEQYF
cdr3_nt: TGTGCCAGCAGTTACCTCCCCGCCGGGGGAACCTACGAGCAGTACTTC
d_call: -
v_call: TRBV6-5
j_call: TRBJ2-7
clone_size: -

cdr3_aa: CASSLAPSGQGRAYEQYF
cdr3_nt: TGTGCCAGCAGCTTAGCTCCCTCGGGACAGGGTCGGGCCTACGAGCAGTACTTC
d_call: TRBD1
v_call: TRBV7-2
j_call: TRBJ2-7
clone_size: once

cdr3_aa: CASSRSWGGGEQYF
cdr3_nt: TGCGCCAGCAGTCGGTCGTGGGGAGGCGGAGAGCAGTACTTC
d_call: -
v_call: TRBV5-1
j_call: TRBJ2-7
clone_size: -

cdr3_aa: CASSPYFNTEAFF
cdr3_nt: TGTGCCAGCAGCCCATACTTTAACACTGAAGCTTTCTTT
d_call: -
v_call: TRBV7-9
j_call: TRBJ1-1
clone_size: few

cdr3_aa: CASKDRERLTEAFF
cdr3_nt: TGTGCCAGTAAAGACAGGGAGAGACTAACTGAAGCTTTCTTT
d_call: TRBD1
v_call: TRBV19
j_call: TRBJ1-1
clone_size: -

cdr3_aa: CASSPRVVVYGYTF
cdr3_nt: TGTGCCAGCAGTCCCCGGGTGGTAGTCTATGGCTACACCTTC
d_call: -
v_call: TRBV27
j_call: TRBJ1-2
clone_size: few

cdr3_aa: CASSYHIGGVQETQYF
cdr3_nt: TGTGCCAGCAGTTATCACATCGGGGGGGTCCAAGAGACCCAGTACTTC
d_call: TRBD2
v_call: TRBV6-6
j_call: TRBJ2-5
clone_size: -

cdr3_aa: CASSTPGQGTYEQYF
cdr3_nt: TGTGCCAGCAGTACACCGGGACAGGGCACTTACGAGCAGTACTTC
d_call: TRBD1
v_call: TRBV28
j_call: TRBJ2-7
clone_size: -

cdr3_aa: CSATLREQYF
cdr3_nt: TGCAGTGCTACCCTCCGCGAGCAGTACTTC
d_call: -
v_call: TRBV20-1
j_call: TRBJ2-7
clone_size: -

cdr3_aa: CASSYSIAGVSPLHF
cdr3_nt: TGTGCCAGCAGTTACTCGATTGCGGGAGTTTCACCCCTCCACTTT
d_call: -
v_call: TRBV6-5
j_call: TRBJ1-6
clone_size: -

cdr3_aa: CASSVAGGRTDTQYF
cdr3_nt: TGTGCCAGCAGCGTAGCGGGGGGGCGAACAGATACGCAGTATTTT
d_call: TRBD2
v_call: TRBV7-2
j_call: TRBJ2-3
clone_size: -

cdr3_aa: CASRPGTGVYQPQHF
cdr3_nt: TGCGCCAGCAGACCCGGGACAGGGGTTTATCAGCCCCAGCATTTT
d_call: TRBD1
v_call: TRBV10-2
j_call: TRBJ1-5
clone_size: -

cdr3_aa: CASSPDRNYEQYF
cdr3_nt: TGCGCCAGCAGCCCGGACAGAAACTACGAGCAGTACTTC
d_call: -
v_call: TRBV4-1
j_call: TRBJ2-7
clone_size: -

cdr3_aa: CASSPRQDTEAFF
cdr3_nt: TGTGCCAGCTCACCACGCCAGGACACTGAAGCTTTCTTT
d_call: -
v_call: TRBV18
j_call: TRBJ1-1
clone_size: -

cdr3_aa: CASSLQTGGRWGSSPLHF
cdr3_nt: TGTGCCAGCTCACTTCAGACAGGGGGCCGGTGGGGAAGTTCACCCCTCCACTTT
d_call: TRBD1
v_call: TRBV18
j_call: TRBJ1-6
clone_size: -

cdr3_aa: CASSQGTSGGAGETQYF
cdr3_nt: TGTGCCAGCAGCCAAGGGACTAGCGGGGGGGCGGGAGAGACCCAGTACTTC
d_call: TRBD2
v_call: TRBV4-2
j_call: TRBJ2-5
clone_size: -

cdr3_aa: CASSSGGADYEQYF
cdr3_nt: TGTGCCAGCAGTTCCGGGGGGGCCGACTACGAGCAGTACTTC
d_call: TRBD2
v_call: TRBV6-5
j_call: TRBJ2-7
clone_size: -

cdr3_aa: CASSDPQGYYGYTF
cdr3_nt: TGTGCCAGCAGTGACCCACAGGGCTACTATGGCTACACCTTC
d_call: -
v_call: TRBV6-2/TRBV6-3
j_call: TRBJ1-2
clone_size: -

cdr3_aa: CASSYSGAVNEKLFF
cdr3_nt: TGTGCCAGCAGTTACTCAGGGGCGGTTAATGAAAAACTGTTTTTT
d_call: -
v_call: TRBV6-5
j_call: TRBJ1-4
clone_size: -

cdr3_aa: CASSQDRGTAIRKLFF
cdr3_nt: TGTGCCAGCAGCCAAGATAGGGGGACAGCTATACGGAAACTGTTTTTT
d_call: TRBD1
v_call: TRBV14
j_call: TRBJ1-4
clone_size: few

cdr3_aa: CASGLVGWLAGYQETQYF
cdr3_nt: TGTGCTAGTGGTTTGGTAGGGTGGCTAGCGGGGTACCAAGAGACCCAGTACTTC
d_call: TRBD2
v_call: TRBV12-5
j_call: TRBJ2-5
clone_size: -

cdr3_aa: CASSVSLVSNEQFF
cdr3_nt: TGTGCCAGCAGTGTATCGTTAGTATCCAATGAGCAGTTCTTC
d_call: -
v_call: TRBV27
j_call: TRBJ2-1
clone_size: -

cdr3_aa: CASSFLTGAGGNEQFF
cdr3_nt: TGCGCCAGCAGCTTCCTGACAGGTGCCGGGGGGAATGAGCAGTTCTTC
d_call: -
v_call: TRBV5-1
j_call: TRBJ2-1
clone_size: once

cdr3_aa: CASSYRDRGRLDTEAFF
cdr3_nt: TGTGCCAGCAGCTACAGGGACAGGGGGCGCCTGGACACTGAAGCTTTCTTT
d_call: TRBD1
v_call: TRBV7-8
j_call: TRBJ1-1
clone_size: -

cdr3_aa: CASSYGWGLYGYTF
cdr3_nt: TGTGCCAGCAGTTACGGATGGGGGCTCTATGGCTACACCTTC
d_call: -
v_call: TRBV6-2/TRBV6-3
j_call: TRBJ1-2
clone_size: few

cdr3_aa: CASSAYRAGGYNEQFF
cdr3_nt: TGTGCCAGCAGCGCCTACCGCGCGGGGGGTTACAATGAGCAGTTCTTC
d_call: TRBD2
v_call: TRBV7-6
j_call: TRBJ2-1
clone_size: -

cdr3_aa: CASSSQGSGANVLTF
cdr3_nt: TGTGCCAGCTCATCCCAGGGGTCTGGGGCCAACGTCCTGACTTTC
d_call: -
v_call: TRBV18
j_call: TRBJ2-6
clone_size: -

cdr3_aa: CASSLEGQGAGANEKLFF
cdr3_nt: TGCGCCAGCAGCTTGGAAGGACAGGGGGCCGGGGCTAATGAAAAACTGTTTTTT
d_call: TRBD1
v_call: TRBV5-1
j_call: TRBJ1-4
clone_size: -

cdr3_aa: CASSPTPDRARETQYF
cdr3_nt: TGTGCCAGCAGCCCTACCCCCGACAGGGCGAGGGAGACCCAGTACTTC
d_call: TRBD1
v_call: TRBV7-9
j_call: TRBJ2-5
clone_size: -

cdr3_aa: CSVLLGQEKLFF
cdr3_nt: TGCAGCGTTTTACTCGGACAAGAAAAACTGTTTTTT
d_call: -
v_call: TRBV29-1
j_call: TRBJ1-4
clone_size: -

cdr3_aa: CASSVSLSGNTIYF
cdr3_nt: TGTGCCAGCAGCGTCTCCCTCTCTGGAAACACCATATATTTT
d_call: -
v_call: TRBV9
j_call: TRBJ1-3
clone_size: few

cdr3_aa: CASSLGQFYNSPLHF
cdr3_nt: TGTGCCAGCAGCTTGGGTCAGTTTTATAATTCACCCCTCCACTTT
d_call: -
v_call: TRBV5-4
j_call: TRBJ1-6
clone_size: -

cdr3_aa: CASSWGGGNTEAFF
cdr3_nt: TGTGCCAGCAGCTGGGGGGGAGGGAACACTGAAGCTTTCTTT
d_call: -
v_call: TRBV5-8
j_call: TRBJ1-1
clone_size: few

cdr3_aa: CASSPTRRGGYTF
cdr3_nt: TGTGCCAGCAGCCCCACGCGACGCGGTGGCTACACCTTC
d_call: -
v_call: TRBV5-8
j_call: TRBJ1-2
clone_size: -

cdr3_aa: CASSLWWPSQSSYNSPLHF
cdr3_nt: TGTGCCAGCAGCTTATGGTGGCCCTCACAGAGCTCCTATAATTCACCCCTCCACTTT
d_call: -
v_call: TRBV7-2
j_call: TRBJ1-6
clone_size: -

cdr3_aa: CASSSLKGAGYAGELFF
cdr3_nt: TGTGCCAGCAGTTCCCTAAAGGGGGCCGGGTACGCCGGGGAGCTGTTTTTT
d_call: TRBD1
v_call: TRBV28
j_call: TRBJ2-2
clone_size: once

cdr3_aa: CASMLGQGNTGELFF
cdr3_nt: TGTGCCAGTATGCTGGGACAGGGGAACACCGGGGAGCTGTTTTTT
d_call: TRBD1
v_call: TRBV6-5
j_call: TRBJ2-2
clone_size: -

cdr3_aa: CASSGRRQGSTEAFF
cdr3_nt: TGCGCCAGCAGCGGTCGCAGACAGGGCTCCACTGAAGCTTTCTTT
d_call: TRBD1
v_call: TRBV5-1
j_call: TRBJ1-1
clone_size: -

cdr3_aa: CASSYSGESNTEAFF
cdr3_nt: TGTGCCAGCAGTTACTCCGGAGAATCGAACACTGAAGCTTTCTTT
d_call: -
v_call: TRBV6-6
j_call: TRBJ1-1
clone_size: -

cdr3_aa: CASSRLWAISYNEQFF
cdr3_nt: TGTGCCAGCAGCCGATTATGGGCTATTTCCTACAATGAGCAGTTCTTC
d_call: -
v_call: TRBV28
j_call: TRBJ2-1
clone_size: -

cdr3_aa: CASSYRRTASNQPQHF
cdr3_nt: TGTGCCAGCAGTTACCGTAGGACAGCTAGCAATCAGCCCCAGCATTTT
d_call: -
v_call: TRBV6-2/TRBV6-3
j_call: TRBJ1-5
clone_size: -

cdr3_aa: CASSLAKGQGPYNEQFF
cdr3_nt: TGTGCCAGCAGCTTAGCGAAGGGTCAGGGGCCCTACAATGAGCAGTTCTTC
d_call: -
v_call: TRBV7-2
j_call: TRBJ2-1
clone_size: -